A single sample is the source of the 9 T cell receptor beta chains below, sequenced in a study of blood T cell repertoires in COVID-19. The method was immunoSEQ multiplex PCR; TCRdb's version includes in-frame clones alone and lacks a portion of them. This sample carries approximately 120,000 clones, more than 65% of them seen once, and the ten largest clones take 6.5% to 10%. The material sequenced was peripheral blood. These receptor sequences come from a woman aged 80 or older with active or convalescent COVID-19.

This chain connects TRBV28 to TRBJ1-5; 11 nucleotides align to TRBD1. The V gene's germline CDR1 is MDHEN and CDR2 SYDVKM. CDR3 size: 15 residues. After removal of 6 bases from V and 3 bases from J, the junction contained 4 bases not matched to a gene. For the CDR3, the DNA is TGTGCCAGCAGACGGGACAGGGGGGACAATCAGCCCCAGCATTTT. It yields the protein CASRRDRGDNQPQHF. Drawing the rest from reference TRBV28 and TRBJ1-5, the complete variable domain is DVKVTQSSRYLVKRTGEKVFLECVQDMDHENMFWYRQDPGLGLRLIYFSYDVKMKEKGDIPEGYSVSREKKERFSLILESASTNQTSMYLCASRRDRGDNQPQHFGDGTRLSIL.

This sequence joins TRBV30 and TRBJ1-1; no firm D call. CDR3 length: 13 amino acids. Germline-derived CDR1 and CDR2 are GTSNPN and SVGIG (reference sequence). The germline V and J ends were trimmed by 2 bases and 0 bases, with 7 bases remaining between them. The CDR3 loop is CAWSRGVNTEAFF. CDR3 nucleotide sequence: TGTGCCTGGAGTCGCGGGGTGAACACTGAAGCTTTCTTT. Filled out from reference TRBV30 and TRBJ1-1, the complete variable domain reads SQTIHQWPATLVQPVGSPLSLECTVEGTSNPNLYWYRQAAGRGLQLLFYSVGIGQISSEVPQNLSASRPQDRQFILSSKKLLLSDSGFYLCAWSRGVNTEAFFGQGTRLTVV.

The CDR3 DNA reads TGTGCCAGCAGTGGGCAGACCCGGGGGGATACGCAGTATTTT. Encoded protein: CASSGQTRGDTQYF. V and J are TRBV25-1 and TRBJ2-3, with TRBD2 as a possible D gene (6 bases). The CDR3 contains 14 residues. The germline V gene has CDR1 MGHDK and CDR2 SYGVNS. The ends were cut back, 4 bases at V and 6 bases at J, with 14 bases in the middle.

The V call is TRBV10-3, the J call TRBJ2-7, with 7 bases fitting TRBD2. V gave up 0 bases and J gave up 4 bases; unmatched junction bases: 6. Germline V CDR1 and CDR2: ENHRY, SYGVKD. The CDR3 loop spans 15 amino acids. CDR3: CAISESGGSGYEQYF. The CDR3 region has the DNA TGTGCCATCAGTGAGTCCGGAGGTAGCGGGTACGAGCAGTACTTC.

The chain carries TRBV7-9 and TRBJ2-7; perhaps TRBD2 as D (6 bases). Per germline, CDR1 SEHNR and CDR2 FQNEAQ (reference sequence). Trimming cost V 5 bases and J 3 bases, with 14 bases left between them. The CDR3 is 14 amino acids. The chain's CDR3 is CASSPRPGGYEQYF. The CDR3 DNA follows: TGTGCCAGCAGCCCACGACCCGGGGGCTACGAGCAGTACTTC.

This chain uses TRBV3-1 (or the pseudogene TRBV3-2) with TRBJ1-1; no firm D call. The V end was cut by 3 bases, the J end by 2 bases, with 16 bases between. The CDR3 spans 16 residues. The germline CDR1 and CDR2 sequences are LGHDT and YNNKEL (reference sequence). CDR3 protein: CASSHPSRSGNTEAFF. CDR3 bases: TGTGCCAGCAGCCACCCTAGCCGATCCGGAAACACTGAAGCTTTCTTT.

This clone was counted ten times or more. V is TRBV28 and J is TRBJ2-2; D gene unclear. Trimming took 4 bases from V and 6 from J, leaving 3 bases between them. In germline, CDR1 is MDHEN, CDR2 SYDVKM. The length of the CDR3 is 11 residues. CDR3 loop: CASSYSGELFF. In DNA, the CDR3 is TGTGCCAGCAGTTACTCCGGGGAGCTGTTTTTT.

V is TRBV19 and J is TRBJ1-6; D remains ambiguous. The CDR3 is 15 residues long. Trimming cost V 3 bases and J 9 bases, with 15 bases left between them. Germline-derived CDR1 and CDR2 are LNHDA and SQIVND (reference sequence). This CDR3 reads CASSILRQRVSPLHF. The CDR3 DNA is TGTGCCAGTAGTATCCTTAGACAACGAGTTTCACCCCTCCACTTT.

V and J are TRBV3-1 (or the pseudogene TRBV3-2) and TRBJ2-4; a possible D gene is TRBD2 (5 bases). The germline V gene has CDR1 LGHDT and CDR2 YNNKEL (reference sequence). This CDR3 spans 16 amino acids. Trimming removed 0 bases from V and 3 bases from J, with 12 bases in between. CDR3 in DNA: TGTGCCAGCAGCCAAGATGAAGGAGGCGGCAAAAACATTCAGTACTTC. Protein product: CASSQDEGGGKNIQYF.